The clone carrying this T cell receptor (beta chain) came up a few times. Its cognate antigen is unknown. Tens of thousands of T cell genomes (around 200 ng DNA) went into each sorted-subset replicate. Data came from immunoSEQ multiplex PCR; TCRdb stores just in-frame clones and leaves some out. The table records about 100,000 clones, about 72% of them present only once. This specimen belongs to a study of shared clonotypes between healthy human individuals. Germline CDR1 is SNHLY and CDR2 is FYNNEI. V was pared by 8 bases and J by 4 bases, with 18 bases between. CDR3 length: 14 amino acids. Study results and limitations: For naive CD4 cells, approximately 4.8% of clonotypes were shared across a handful of donors.

This clonotype originated in a woman in her 30s in good health. The chain is built from TRBV2 and TRBJ2-7, with TRBD1 as a possible D gene (9 bases). The specimen was memory CD8+ T cells sorted from blood. The subset: CD45RO+ cells pooled with CCR7-negative TemRA cells. DNA of the CDR3: TGTGCCAGCGGTAGCGGGACAGGGTGGTACGAGCAGTACTTC. Amino acids: CASGSGTGWYEQYF.